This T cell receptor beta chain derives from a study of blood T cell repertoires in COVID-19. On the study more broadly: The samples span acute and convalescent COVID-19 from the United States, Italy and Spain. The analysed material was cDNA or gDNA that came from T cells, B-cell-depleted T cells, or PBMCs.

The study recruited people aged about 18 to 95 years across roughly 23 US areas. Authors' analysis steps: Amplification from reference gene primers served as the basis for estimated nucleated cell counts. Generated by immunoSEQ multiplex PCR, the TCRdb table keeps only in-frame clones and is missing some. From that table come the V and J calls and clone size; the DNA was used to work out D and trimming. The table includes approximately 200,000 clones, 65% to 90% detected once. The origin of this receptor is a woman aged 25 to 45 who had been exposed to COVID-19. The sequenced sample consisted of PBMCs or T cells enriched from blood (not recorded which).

CDR3 DNA sequence: TGTGCCAGCAGTGAATACGGGACAGGGGGCGTCAGGGAAAAACTGTTTTTT. This translates into CASSEYGTGGVREKLFF. The V and J genes are TRBV2 and TRBJ1-4; 12 nucleotides align to TRBD1. V lost 2 bases, J lost 8 bases, and 9 bases stayed unmatched. The CDR3 is 17 residues long. Germline V gives CDR1 SNHLY, CDR2 FYNNEI.